This T cell receptor beta chain came from a study of T cell responses to AZD1222 COVID-19 vaccine. Broader study findings: Only six or seven AZD1222 recipients were seropositive at baseline.

Measured with immunoSEQ multiplex PCR; TCRdb has only the in-frame clones, and not every one. The sample lists around 130,000 clones; roughly 93% were seen once. About this clone: Its antigen is not known.

The CDR3 contains 16 residues. The sequence was collected from an adult in good health. The sequencing here drew on peripheral blood, taken on day 0 of AZD1222 vaccination. V is TRBV21-1 and J is TRBJ2-7. TRBV21-1 is a pseudogene locus. CDR3 bases: TGTGCCCCGCCCGGTATCGGATTCAAGAGCTCCTACGAGCAGTACTTC. Translating gives CAPPGIGFKSSYEQYF.